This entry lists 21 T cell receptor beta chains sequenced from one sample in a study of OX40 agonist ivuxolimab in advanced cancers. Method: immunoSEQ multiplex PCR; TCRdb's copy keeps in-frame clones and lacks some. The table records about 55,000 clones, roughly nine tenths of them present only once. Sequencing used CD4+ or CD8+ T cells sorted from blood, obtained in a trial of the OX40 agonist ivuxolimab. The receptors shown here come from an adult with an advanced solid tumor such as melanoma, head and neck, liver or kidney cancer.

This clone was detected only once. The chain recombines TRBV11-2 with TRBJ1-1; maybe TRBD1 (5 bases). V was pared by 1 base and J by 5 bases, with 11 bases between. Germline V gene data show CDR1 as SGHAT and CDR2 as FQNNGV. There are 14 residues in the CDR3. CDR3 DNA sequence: TGTGCCAGCAGCTTAGGAGGGGTAGGGACTGAAGCTTTCTTT. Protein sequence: CASSLGGVGTEAFF.

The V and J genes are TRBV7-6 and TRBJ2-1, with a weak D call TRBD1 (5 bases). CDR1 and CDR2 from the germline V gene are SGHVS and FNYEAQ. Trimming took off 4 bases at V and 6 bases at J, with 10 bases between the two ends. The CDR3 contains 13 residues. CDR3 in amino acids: CASSWGPLNEQFF. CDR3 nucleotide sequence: TGTGCCAGCAGCTGGGGCCCCCTCAATGAGCAGTTCTTC. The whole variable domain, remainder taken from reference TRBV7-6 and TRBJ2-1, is GAGVSQSPRYKVTKRGQDVALRCDPISGHVSLYWYRQALGQGPEFLTYFNYEAQQDKSGLPNDRFSAERPEGSISTLTIQRTEQRDSAMYRCASSWGPLNEQFFGPGTRLTVL.

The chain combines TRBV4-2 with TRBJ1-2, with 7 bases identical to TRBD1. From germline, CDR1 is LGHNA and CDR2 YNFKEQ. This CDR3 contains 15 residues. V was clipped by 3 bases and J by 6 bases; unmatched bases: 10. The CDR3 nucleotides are TGTGCCAGCAGCCACGAACAGGGGACGGGAGATGGCTACACCTTC. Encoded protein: CASSHEQGTGDGYTF.

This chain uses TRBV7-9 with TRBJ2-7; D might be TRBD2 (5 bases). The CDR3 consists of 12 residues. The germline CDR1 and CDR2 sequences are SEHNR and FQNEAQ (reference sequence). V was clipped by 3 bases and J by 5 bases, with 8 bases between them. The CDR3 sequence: CASSFSGNEQYV. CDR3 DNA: TGTGCCAGCAGCTTCAGCGGAAACGAGCAGTACGTC.

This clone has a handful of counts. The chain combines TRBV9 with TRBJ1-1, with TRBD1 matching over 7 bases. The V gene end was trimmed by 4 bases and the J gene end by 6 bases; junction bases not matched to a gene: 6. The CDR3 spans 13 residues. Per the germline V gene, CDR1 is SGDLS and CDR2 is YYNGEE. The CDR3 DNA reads TGTGCCAGCAGCCAAGGGGGCGGCTCTGAAGCTTTCTTT. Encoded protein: CASSQGGGSEAFF.

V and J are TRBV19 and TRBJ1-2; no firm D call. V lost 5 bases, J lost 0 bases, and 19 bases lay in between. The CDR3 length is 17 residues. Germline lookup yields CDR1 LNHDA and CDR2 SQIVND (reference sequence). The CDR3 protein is CASSEETSNLANYGYTF. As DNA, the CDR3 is TGTGCCAGTAGTGAAGAAACCTCAAACCTTGCTAACTATGGCTACACCTTC.

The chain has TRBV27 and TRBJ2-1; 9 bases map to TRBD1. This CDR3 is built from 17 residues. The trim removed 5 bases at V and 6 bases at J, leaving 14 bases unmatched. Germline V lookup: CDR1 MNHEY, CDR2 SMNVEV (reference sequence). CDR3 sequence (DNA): TGTGCCAGCAGTCACCCGGGAACAGGGGGCCTGGGCAATGAGCAGTTCTTC. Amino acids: CASSHPGTGGLGNEQFF.

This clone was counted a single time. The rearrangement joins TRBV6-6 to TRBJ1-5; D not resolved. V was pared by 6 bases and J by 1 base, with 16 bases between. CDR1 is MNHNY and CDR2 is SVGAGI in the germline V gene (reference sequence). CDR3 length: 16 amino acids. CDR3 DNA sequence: TGTGCCAGCAGCCCCGTTATGACACGGAGCAATCAGCCCCAGCATTTT. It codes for CASSPVMTRSNQPQHF.

Here the CDR3 DNA reads TGTGCCAGTACCCCCGGGGGCAGCGCCTCCTACGAGCAGTACTTC. Translating it yields CASTPGGSASYEQYF. The V call is TRBV19, the J call TRBJ2-7; D may match TRBD1 or TRBD2 (6 bases each). This CDR3 has 15 residues. Per the germline V gene, CDR1 is LNHDA and CDR2 is SQIVND (reference sequence). V was shortened by 7 bases and J by 0 bases, with 16 bases between the two germline ends.

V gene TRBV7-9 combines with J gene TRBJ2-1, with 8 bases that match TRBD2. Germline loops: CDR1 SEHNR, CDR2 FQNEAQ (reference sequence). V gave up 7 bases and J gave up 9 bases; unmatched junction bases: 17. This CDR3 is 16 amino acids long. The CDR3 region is CASTLGKRESRAEQFF. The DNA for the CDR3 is TGTGCCAGCACCTTGGGGAAGCGGGAGTCGCGAGCTGAGCAGTTCTTC.

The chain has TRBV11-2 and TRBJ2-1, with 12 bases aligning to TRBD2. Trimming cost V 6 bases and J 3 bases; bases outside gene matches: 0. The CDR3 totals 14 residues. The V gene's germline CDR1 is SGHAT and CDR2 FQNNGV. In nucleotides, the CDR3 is TGTGCCAGCAGGACTAGCGGGGGCTACAATGAGCAGTTCTTC. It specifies CASRTSGGYNEQFF.

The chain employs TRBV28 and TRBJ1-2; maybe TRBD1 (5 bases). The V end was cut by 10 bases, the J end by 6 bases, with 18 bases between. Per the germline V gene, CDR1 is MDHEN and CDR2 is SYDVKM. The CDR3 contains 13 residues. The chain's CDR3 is CATLSSGADGYTF. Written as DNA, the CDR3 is TGTGCCACCCTCTCGTCCGGGGCGGATGGCTACACCTTC.

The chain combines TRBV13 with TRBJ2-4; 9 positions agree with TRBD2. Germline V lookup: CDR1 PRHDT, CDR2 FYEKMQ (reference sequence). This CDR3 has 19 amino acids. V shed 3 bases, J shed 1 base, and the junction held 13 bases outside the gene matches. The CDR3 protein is CASSFSGSGSPGAKNIQYF. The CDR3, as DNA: TGTGCCAGCAGCTTTAGCGGTAGCGGGAGCCCCGGGGCCAAAAACATTCAGTACTTC.

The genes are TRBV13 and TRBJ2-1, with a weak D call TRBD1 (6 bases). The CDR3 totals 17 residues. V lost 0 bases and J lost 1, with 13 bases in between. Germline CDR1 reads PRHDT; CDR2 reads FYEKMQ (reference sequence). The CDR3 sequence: CASSLGLYTGSYNEQFF. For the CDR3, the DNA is TGTGCCAGCAGCTTAGGACTCTACACAGGGTCCTACAATGAGCAGTTCTTC.

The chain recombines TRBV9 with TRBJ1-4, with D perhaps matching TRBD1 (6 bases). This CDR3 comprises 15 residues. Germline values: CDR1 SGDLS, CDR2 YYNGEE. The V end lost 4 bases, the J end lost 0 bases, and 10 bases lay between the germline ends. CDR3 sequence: CASSSTGSTNEKLFF. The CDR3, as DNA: TGTGCCAGCAGCTCAACAGGGTCAACTAATGAAAAACTGTTTTTT. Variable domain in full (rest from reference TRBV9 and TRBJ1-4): DSGVTQTPKHLITATGQRVTLRCSPRSGDLSVYWYQQSLDQGLQFLIQYYNGEERAKGNILERFSAQQFPDLHSELNLSSLELGDSALYFCASSSTGSTNEKLFFGSGTQLSVL.

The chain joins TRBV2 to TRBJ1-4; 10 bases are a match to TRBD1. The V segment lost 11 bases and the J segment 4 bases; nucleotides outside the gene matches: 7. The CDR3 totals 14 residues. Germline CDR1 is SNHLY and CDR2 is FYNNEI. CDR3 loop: CAGGQGINNEKLFF. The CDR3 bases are TGTGCCGGGGGACAGGGGATAAATAATGAAAAACTGTTTTTT. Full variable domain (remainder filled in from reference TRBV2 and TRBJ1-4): EPEVTQTPSHQVTQMGQEVILRCVPISNHLYFYWYRQILGQKVEFLVSFYNNEISEKSEIFDDQFSVERPDGSNFTLKIRSTKLEDSAMYFCAGGQGINNEKLFFGSGTQLSVL.

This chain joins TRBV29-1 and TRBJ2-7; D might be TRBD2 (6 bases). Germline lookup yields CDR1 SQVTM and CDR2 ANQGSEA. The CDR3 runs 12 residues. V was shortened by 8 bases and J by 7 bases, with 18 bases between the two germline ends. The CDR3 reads CSSLGPRGEQYV. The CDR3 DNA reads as TGCAGCTCCCTGGGCCCCCGGGGGGAGCAGTACGTC.

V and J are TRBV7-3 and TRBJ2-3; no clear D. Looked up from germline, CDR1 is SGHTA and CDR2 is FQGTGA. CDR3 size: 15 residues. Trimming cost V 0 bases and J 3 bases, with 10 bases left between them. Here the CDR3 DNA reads TGTGCCAGCAGCTTAACGAGCCTTCCTACAGATACGCAGTATTTT. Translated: CASSLTSLPTDTQYF.

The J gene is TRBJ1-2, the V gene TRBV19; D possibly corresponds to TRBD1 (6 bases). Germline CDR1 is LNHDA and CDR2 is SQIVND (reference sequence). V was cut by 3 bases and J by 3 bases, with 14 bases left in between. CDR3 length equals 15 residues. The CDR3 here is CASSIQDRPYYGYTF. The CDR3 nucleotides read TGTGCCAGTAGTATCCAGGACAGACCTTACTATGGCTACACCTTC.

CDR3 in DNA: TGTGCCAGCAGACCAGACGGAAGATCCACAGATACGCAGTATTTT. Encoded protein: CASRPDGRSTDTQYF. This rearrangement joins TRBV7-9 to TRBJ2-3; D is undetermined. V shed 6 bases and J shed 2 bases, with 15 bases lying between them. The length of the CDR3 is 15 residues. Per germline, CDR1 SEHNR and CDR2 FQNEAQ (reference sequence).

CDR3 coding DNA: TGCGCCAGCAGCTTTGGGAGAGGTCCCTACAATGAGCAGTTCTTC. Translating gives CASSFGRGPYNEQFF. The chain joins TRBV5-1 to TRBJ2-1, with TRBD2 as a possible D gene (5 bases). The CDR3 contains 15 residues. The V end was cut by 2 bases, the J end by 2 bases, with 11 bases between. CDR1 is SGHRS and CDR2 is YFSETQ in the germline V gene.